The clone carrying this T cell receptor (beta chain) was observed a few times. Its antigen remains unidentified. This specimen comes from a study of response to subunit inactivated influenza vaccine. Study-wide findings and caveats: Authors suggested few new T cells are recruited by each seasonal influenza vaccination.

CDR1 is SGHTA and CDR2 is FQGNSA in the germline V gene. Trimming removed 5 bases at V and 5 bases at J, with 13 bases between. This CDR3 has 14 amino acids. TCRdb passed the RT-PCR reads through MiXCR, listing each CDR3 protein once. This sample has about 520,000 distinct CDR3 sequences, with approximately 24% found just once. The source was CD4+ T cells sorted from PBMCs, collected around 5 days after vaccination. The receptor's source is a man aged 45-60 years who received an inactivated influenza vaccine. This rearrangement joins TRBV7-2 to TRBJ2-4; D might be TRBD1 (5 bases). This CDR3 reads CASSARQRENIQYF. The CDR3 coding sequence is TGTGCCAGCAGCGCCCGACAGCGTGAAAACATTCAGTACTTC. The variable domain in full, with the rest retrieved from reference TRBV7-2 and TRBJ2-4, is GAGVSQSPSNKVTEKGKDVELRCDPISGHTALYWYRQSLGQGLEFLIYFQGNSAPDKSGLPSDRFSAERTGGSVSTLTIQRTQQEDSAVYLCASSARQRENIQYFGAGTRLSVL.